These 22 T cell receptor beta chains were sequenced from one sample in a study of blood T cell repertoires in COVID-19. TCRdb's table, derived via immunoSEQ multiplex PCR, lists solely in-frame clones and lacks some. The table has 50,000 to 65,000 clones, 75% to 90% seen once. Sequences were obtained from peripheral blood. Every receptor here comes from a man aged 55-75 years with acute or convalescent COVID-19.

The chain recombines TRBV6-4 with TRBJ1-1; tentative D call: TRBD1 (5 bases). This CDR3 spans 13 amino acids. CDR1 is MRHNA, CDR2 SNTAGT, per germline. Trimming removed 4 bases from V and 1 base from J, with 7 bases in between. The CDR3 DNA follows: TGTGCCAGCAGTGCAGGGAAGAACACTGAAGCTTTCTTT. This gives the protein CASSAGKNTEAFF.

V and J are TRBV6-2 or TRBV6-3 and TRBJ2-5, with 7 nucleotides matching TRBD1. Trimming at V came to 6 bases and at J to 5 bases, leaving 3 bases not matched to a gene. The CDR3 consists of 12 residues. Germline loops: CDR1 MNHEY, CDR2 SVGEGT. CDR3 amino acids: CASSGTAETQYF. As DNA, the CDR3 is TGTGCCAGCAGCGGGACAGCGGAGACCCAGTACTTC.

CDR3 sequence (DNA): TGTGCCAGCAGCCTTTTGGGCTGGACCTACGAGCAGTACTTC. It yields the protein CASSLLGWTYEQYF. The V gene is TRBV7-2, the J gene TRBJ2-7; D is unresolved. V was trimmed by 5 bases and J by 2 bases, leaving 13 bases between them. Germline V gives CDR1 SGHTA, CDR2 FQGNSA. The CDR3 is made up of 14 amino acids.

J is TRBJ2-5 and V is TRBV11-3; maybe TRBD1 (6 bases). The CDR3 loop spans 15 amino acids. Germline lookup yields CDR1 SGHNT and CDR2 YENEEA. V lost 3 bases, J lost 4 bases, and 15 bases lay in between. This CDR3 is CASSFGSSRGETQYF. CDR3 sequence (DNA): TGTGCCAGCAGCTTTGGTAGTAGCAGGGGAGAGACCCAGTACTTC.

The genes are TRBV2 and TRBJ2-2; D ambiguous. With 7 bases removed from V and 6 bases from J, the gap between germline ends came to 9 bases. CDR3 length equals 12 residues. Germline V gives CDR1 SNHLY, CDR2 FYNNEI. The CDR3 DNA reads as TGTGCCAGCATCAGGCAGCCCGGGGAGCTGTTTTTT. This codes for CASIRQPGELFF.

The genes are TRBV9 and TRBJ1-2; TRBD1 is a possible D gene (5 bases). V shed 0 bases and J shed 3 bases, with 9 bases lying between them. Germline lookup yields CDR1 SGDLS and CDR2 YYNGEE. CDR3 length equals 14 residues. In nucleotides, the CDR3 is TGTGCCAGCAGCGTAGACGACAGTCACTATGGCTACACCTTC. Its protein product is CASSVDDSHYGYTF.

The rearrangement uses TRBV6-5 and TRBJ2-1; 9 bases are shared with TRBD1. This CDR3 comprises 15 residues. Looked up from germline, CDR1 is MNHEY and CDR2 is SVGAGI. The trim removed 6 bases at V and 7 bases at J, leaving 10 bases unmatched. The CDR3, as DNA: TGTGCCAGCAGCCTCCTCGGGACAGGGAGAAATGAGCAGTTCTTC. It is translated as CASSLLGTGRNEQFF.

This sequence joins TRBV6-5 and TRBJ2-4; D perhaps matches TRBD1 (5 bases). Trimming removed 0 bases at V and 0 bases at J, with 6 bases between. Per germline, CDR1 MNHEY and CDR2 SVGAGI. CDR3 length: 15 residues. Here the CDR3 DNA reads TGTGCCAGCAGTTACTCAGGGGTAGCCAAAAACATTCAGTACTTC. This codes for CASSYSGVAKNIQYF.

This clone showed up just once. The genes are TRBV5-5 and TRBJ1-3; D remains ambiguous. The V end was cut by 2 bases, the J end by 3 bases, with 6 bases between. This CDR3 has 13 residues. Germline loops: CDR1 SGHKS, CDR2 YYEKEE (reference sequence). This chain's CDR3 is CASSFLDGNTIYF. CDR3 nucleotide sequence: TGTGCCAGCAGCTTTTTAGATGGAAACACCATATATTTT.

The chain employs TRBV19 and TRBJ2-1; 9 positions match TRBD2. This CDR3 is built from 15 residues. Germline loops: CDR1 LNHDA, CDR2 SQIVND (reference sequence). Trimming removed 6 bases from V and 3 bases from J; junction bases left unmatched: 6. CDR3 nucleotide sequence: TGTGCCAGTAGAGGGGGGACTAGCCACTACAATGAGCAGTTCTTC. Translated: CASRGGTSHYNEQFF.

V is TRBV15 and J is TRBJ2-7, with 7 bases that match TRBD1. The CDR3 length is 14 residues. Losses at the gene ends were 0 bases for V and 4 bases for J; bases not matched to a gene: 3. Germline lookup yields CDR1 LNHNV and CDR2 YYDKDF (reference sequence). The CDR3 bases are TGTGCCACCAGCAGAGACAGGGGGACGTACGAGCAGTACTTC. It yields the protein CATSRDRGTYEQYF.

This sequence joins TRBV4-2 and TRBJ1-2; TRBD1 matches 9 bases. The CDR3 is 15 residues long. J was trimmed by 6 bases and V by 3 bases; bases with no gene match: 8. CDR1 is LGHNA and CDR2 is YNFKEQ in the germline V gene. In DNA form, the CDR3 reads TGTGCCAGCAGCCATCAAGTACAGGGGGCGGATGGCTACACCTTC. Protein sequence: CASSHQVQGADGYTF.

This chain joins TRBV5-4 and TRBJ1-3; D is ambiguous. Per germline, CDR1 SGHNT and CDR2 YYREEE (reference sequence). Trimming removed 1 base from V and 0 bases from J, with 8 bases in between. The CDR3 covers 15 residues. The chain's CDR3 is CASSLPGSSGNTIYF. CDR3 nucleotides: TGTGCCAGCAGCTTGCCTGGGAGCTCTGGAAACACCATATATTTT. The whole variable domain, remainder taken from reference TRBV5-4 and TRBJ1-3, is ETGVTQSPTHLIKTRGQQVTLRCSSQSGHNTVSWYQQALGQGPQFIFQYYREEENGRGNFPPRFSGLQFPNYSSELNVNALELDDSALYLCASSLPGSSGNTIYFGEGSWLTVV.

The chain uses TRBV3-1 (or the pseudogene TRBV3-2) and TRBJ2-4, with 8 bases that match TRBD2. CDR1 and CDR2 from the germline V gene are LGHDT and YNNKEL (reference sequence). Germline trimming cut 1 base from V and 0 bases from J; bases unmatched to any gene: 8. The CDR3 contains 18 residues. This CDR3 is CASSQVLAGGLAKNIQYF. CDR3 DNA sequence: TGTGCCAGCAGCCAAGTTCTAGCGGGCGGGCTAGCCAAAAACATTCAGTACTTC.

CDR3: CASSYSSGQLNTEAFF. CDR3 DNA sequence: TGTGCCAGCAGTTACTCGTCCGGACAACTGAACACTGAAGCTTTCTTT. This chain links TRBV6-2 or TRBV6-3 with TRBJ1-1, with TRBD1 as a possible D gene (5 bases). The CDR3 sequence is 16 residues long. Germline V lookup: CDR1 MNHEY, CDR2 SVGEGT. The V end was cut by 0 bases, the J end by 0 bases, with 11 bases between.

The J gene is TRBJ2-2, the V gene TRBV27; 10 bases are a match to TRBD2. With 8 bases clipped from V and 6 bases from J, the junction kept 6 bases outside the gene matches. The germline V gene has CDR1 MNHEY and CDR2 SMNVEV (reference sequence). The CDR3 sequence is 14 residues long. Here the CDR3 reads CASGISGRAGELFF. CDR3 coding DNA: TGTGCCAGCGGCATAAGCGGGAGGGCCGGGGAGCTGTTTTTT.

The V call is TRBV3-1 (or the pseudogene TRBV3-2), the J call TRBJ1-2, with TRBD1 matching 7 bases. The trim removed 0 bases at V and 7 bases at J, leaving 8 bases unmatched. Germline lookup yields CDR1 LGHDT and CDR2 YNNKEL (reference sequence). The CDR3 consists of 15 residues. CDR3 sequence (DNA): TGTGCCAGCAGCCAAGATATTGACAGGGTACGTGGCTACACCTTC. Protein: CASSQDIDRVRGYTF.

The gene calls are TRBV5-5 and TRBJ2-7; perhaps TRBD1 as D (5 bases). The V end was cut by 0 bases, the J end by 3 bases, with 10 bases between. Germline CDR1 reads SGHKS; CDR2 reads YYEKEE (reference sequence). The CDR3 contains 14 residues. The CDR3 region has the DNA TGTGCCAGCAGCTTGGGACAGTCGATCTACGAGCAGTACTTC. It yields the protein CASSLGQSIYEQYF.

The chain uses TRBV11-3 and TRBJ1-1; D remains unclear. CDR1 SGHNT and CDR2 YENEEA come from the germline V gene. The CDR3 consists of 14 residues. Trimming cost V 6 bases and J 4 bases, with 15 bases left between them. Here the CDR3 DNA reads TGTGCCAGCAGGTCCACTCATTTAGCCACTGAAGCTTTCTTT. It specifies CASRSTHLATEAFF.

Written as DNA, the CDR3 is TGTGCCAGCAGCCTCTCACAGGCGGACGGGAATCAGCCCCAGCATTTT. Encoded protein: CASSLSQADGNQPQHF. J is TRBJ1-5 and V is TRBV4-2, with a possible D match to TRBD1 (5 bases). Between the trimmed V and J ends, which lost 4 bases and 4 bases, there was a span of 17 bases. Germline CDR1 is LGHNA and CDR2 is YNFKEQ. The CDR3 length is 16 residues.

The rearrangement links TRBV19 to TRBJ2-1; 9 nucleotides line up with TRBD2. CDR3 size: 15 residues. The V gene end was trimmed by 4 bases and the J gene end by 5 bases; junction bases not matched to a gene: 6. Germline CDR1 LNHDA, CDR2 SQIVND (reference sequence). The DNA of the CDR3 is TGTGCCAGTAGTAGGGCGGGAGGGCCGGACAATGAGCAGTTCTTC. Its translation is CASSRAGGPDNEQFF.

This clone was picked up one time. The chain has TRBV5-1 and TRBJ1-1; 7 bases are a match to TRBD1. Losses at the gene ends were 3 bases for V and 0 bases for J; bases not matched to a gene: 8. Germline lookup yields CDR1 SGHRS and CDR2 YFSETQ. The CDR3 length is 16 residues. As DNA, the CDR3 is TGCGCCAGCAGCTCCGATCCGGGACAGATGAACACTGAAGCTTTCTTT. This encodes CASSSDPGQMNTEAFF.